The source of this T cell receptor (beta chain) is a study of breast tumors, draining lymph nodes, adjacent tissues. This clonotype was observed at least ten times. What it binds is not known. TCRdb passed the multiplex PCR reads through MiXCR, listing each CDR3 protein once. The sample includes around 230,000 distinct CDR3 sequences, less than 40% of them seen just once. Overall study results and limits: Findings are consistent with lymph node origin and intratumoral expansion of most tumor T cells. Compared with basal-like, luminal-like tumors shared significantly more repertoire with nontumor tissue. Tumor T cell lymph node origin was a supported hypothesis, not proven.

The lymph nodes were axillary draining lymph nodes from breast cancer patients. This clonotype originated in a female donor with breast cancer. Some clones in this sample may be carry-over from other donors' samples. The material sequenced was axillary lymph node tissue.

CDR3 nucleotides: TGTGCCAGCAGTGGGGACAGGATCTACGAGCAGTACTTC. Amino acids: CASSGDRIYEQYF. The chain joins TRBV2 to TRBJ2-7; 8 bases fit TRBD1. V was clipped by 4 bases and J by 3 bases; unmatched bases: 2. The CDR3 length is 13 residues. In germline, CDR1 is SNHLY, CDR2 FYNNEI.